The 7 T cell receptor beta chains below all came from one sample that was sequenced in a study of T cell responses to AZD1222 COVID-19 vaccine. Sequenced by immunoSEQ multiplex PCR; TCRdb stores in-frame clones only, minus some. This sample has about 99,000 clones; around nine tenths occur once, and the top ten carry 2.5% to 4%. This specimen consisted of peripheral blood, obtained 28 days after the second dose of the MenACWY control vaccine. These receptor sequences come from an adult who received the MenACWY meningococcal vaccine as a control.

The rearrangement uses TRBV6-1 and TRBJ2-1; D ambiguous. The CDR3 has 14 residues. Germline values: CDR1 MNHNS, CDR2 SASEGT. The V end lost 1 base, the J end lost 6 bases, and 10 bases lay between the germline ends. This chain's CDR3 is CASSEGVGPNEQFF. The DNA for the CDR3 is TGTGCCAGCAGTGAAGGGGTAGGACCCAATGAGCAGTTCTTC.

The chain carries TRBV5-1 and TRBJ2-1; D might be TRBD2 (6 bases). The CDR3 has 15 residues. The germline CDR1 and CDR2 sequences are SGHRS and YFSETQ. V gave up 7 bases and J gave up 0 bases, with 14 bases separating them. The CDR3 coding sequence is TGCGCCAGCGCGGAGGAGGGTAGCTCCTACAATGAGCAGTTCTTC. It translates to CASAEEGSSYNEQFF.

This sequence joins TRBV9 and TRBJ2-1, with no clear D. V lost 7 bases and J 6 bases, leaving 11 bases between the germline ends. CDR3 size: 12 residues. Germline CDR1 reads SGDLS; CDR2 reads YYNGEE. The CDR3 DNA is TGTGCCAGCTCTTGGCATTCCAATGAGCAGTTCTTC. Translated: CASSWHSNEQFF.

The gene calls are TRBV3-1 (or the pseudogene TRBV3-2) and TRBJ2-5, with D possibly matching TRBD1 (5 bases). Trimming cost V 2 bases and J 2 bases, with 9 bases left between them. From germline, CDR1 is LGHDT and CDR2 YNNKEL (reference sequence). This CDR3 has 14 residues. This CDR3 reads CASSQTKGQETQYF. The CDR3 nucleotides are TGTGCCAGCAGCCAAACTAAGGGGCAAGAGACCCAGTACTTC.

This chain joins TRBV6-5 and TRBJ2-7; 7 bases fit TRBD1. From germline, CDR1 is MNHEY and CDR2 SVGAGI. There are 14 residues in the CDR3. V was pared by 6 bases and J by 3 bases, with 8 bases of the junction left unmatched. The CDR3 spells CASRVRDSHYEQYF. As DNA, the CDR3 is TGTGCCAGCAGGGTCCGGGACAGTCACTACGAGCAGTACTTC.

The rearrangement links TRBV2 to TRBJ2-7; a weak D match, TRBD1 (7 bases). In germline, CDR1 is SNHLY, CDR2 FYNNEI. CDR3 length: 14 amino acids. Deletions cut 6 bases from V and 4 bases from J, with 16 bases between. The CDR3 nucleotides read TGTGCCAGCAGGGTGGGCAGGGGGGTTTACGAGCAGTACTTC. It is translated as CASRVGRGVYEQYF.

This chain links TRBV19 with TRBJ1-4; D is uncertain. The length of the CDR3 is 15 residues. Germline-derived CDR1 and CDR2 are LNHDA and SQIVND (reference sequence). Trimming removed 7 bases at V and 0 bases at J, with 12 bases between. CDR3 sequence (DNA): TGTGCCAGTACCCCGCTTTATGCAACTAATGAAAAACTGTTTTTT. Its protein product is CASTPLYATNEKLFF.